The next 4 T cell receptor beta chains were all read from a single sample in a study of early T cells in non-severe SARS-CoV-2 infection. TCRdb used MiXCR to reprocess the 5' RACE reads, holding one entry per CDR3 protein. The table records about 56,000 distinct CDR3 sequences, 10% to 13% of them present only once. Sequenced input: whole blood. All receptors derive from an adult who was a healthcare worker with PCR-confirmed SARS-CoV-2 infection or an uninfected control (not recorded which).

This clonotype showed up many times. CDR3 sequence: CASSMKAGVVYNEQFF. CDR3 sequence (DNA): TGTGCCAGTAGTATGAAAGCGGGAGTCGTTTACAATGAGCAGTTCTTC. V is TRBV19 and J is TRBJ2-1, with TRBD2 matching over 8 bases. The V segment lost 3 bases and the J segment 4 bases; nucleotides outside the gene matches: 8. Germline-derived CDR1 and CDR2 are LNHDA and SQIVND (reference sequence). This CDR3 is 16 amino acids long.

This chain uses TRBV10-3 with TRBJ2-7; the D is unclear. Germline CDR1 is ENHRY and CDR2 is SYGVKD. With 6 bases removed from V and 4 bases from J, the gap between germline ends came to 7 bases. The CDR3 totals 11 residues. The CDR3 DNA reads TGTGCCATCAGAGACACTTACGAGCAGTACTTC. Protein: CAIRDTYEQYF.

This clonotype has at least ten counts. The CDR3 reads CASSPTSEGRNEQFF. The CDR3 DNA is TGTGCCAGCTCCCCCACCTCGGAGGGCCGCAATGAGCAGTTCTTC. This chain uses TRBV18 with TRBJ2-1; D is possibly TRBD2 (6 bases). The CDR3 has 15 amino acids. With 6 bases removed from V and 6 bases from J, the gap between germline ends came to 18 bases. Looked up from germline, CDR1 is KGHSH and CDR2 is LQKENI.

The chain recombines TRBV25-1 with TRBJ1-1, with a tentative D call TRBD1 (5 bases). V lost 5 bases, J lost 4 bases, and 17 bases lay in between. Germline loops: CDR1 MGHDK, CDR2 SYGVNS. This CDR3 comprises 15 residues. DNA of the CDR3: TGTGCCAGCAGTCGTTCTCGGGGACTTACCACTGAAGCTTTCTTT. Amino acid sequence: CASSRSRGLTTEAFF.